This TCR beta chain was captured in a study of T cells after yellow fever vaccination. At the level of the study: The SMART-Seq v4 Ultra Low Input method served to prepare the low-cell-number fractions. Notes on the study in general: Overlap between CD4 and CD8 compartments was detected for a small share of clonotypes. Though it reached lower strength, the secondary response hit its peak faster, day 5 versus 15.

They built TCR cDNA with 5'RACE template switching, a step that put in a universal primer site and UMIs. One entry per CDR3 protein results from TCRdb running MiXCR on the 5' RACE reads. This sample has hundreds of thousands of distinct CDR3 sequences, with 12% found just once. This clonotype was detected ten times or more. Its antigen is unknown. Unmatched junction bases numbered 6, after V lost 6 bases and J lost 5 bases. Germline loops: CDR1 SGHTA, CDR2 FQGNSA. This CDR3 is 14 amino acids long. The V gene is TRBV7-2, the J gene TRBJ2-5, with 10 bases lining up with TRBD2. This sequence was found in a man aged 18 to 29 who received the YFV17D yellow fever vaccine. The input for sequencing was CD4+ T cells sorted from PBMCs, taken 15 days after the yellow fever booster vaccination. CDR3 loop: CASRAGTSVETQYF. The DNA for the CDR3 is TGTGCCAGCAGGGCCGGGACTAGCGTCGAGACCCAGTACTTC.